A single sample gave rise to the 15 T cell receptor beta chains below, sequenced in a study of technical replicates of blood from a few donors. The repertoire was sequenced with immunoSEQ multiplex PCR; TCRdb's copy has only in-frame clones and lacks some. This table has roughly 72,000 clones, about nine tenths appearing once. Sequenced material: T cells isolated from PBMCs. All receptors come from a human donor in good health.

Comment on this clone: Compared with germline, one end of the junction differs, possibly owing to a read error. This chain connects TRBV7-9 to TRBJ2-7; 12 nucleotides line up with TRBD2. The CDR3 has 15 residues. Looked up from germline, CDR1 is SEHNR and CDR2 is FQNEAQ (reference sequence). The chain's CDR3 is CASSLAGGKAYEQYF. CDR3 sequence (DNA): TGTGCCAGCAGCCTAGCGGGAGGGAAAGCCTACGAGCAGTACTTC.

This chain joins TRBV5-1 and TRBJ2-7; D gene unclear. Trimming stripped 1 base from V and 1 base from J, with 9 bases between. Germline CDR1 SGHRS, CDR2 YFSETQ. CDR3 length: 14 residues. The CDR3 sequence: CASSLFSESYEQYF. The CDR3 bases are TGCGCCAGCAGCTTGTTTTCGGAGTCCTACGAGCAGTACTTC.

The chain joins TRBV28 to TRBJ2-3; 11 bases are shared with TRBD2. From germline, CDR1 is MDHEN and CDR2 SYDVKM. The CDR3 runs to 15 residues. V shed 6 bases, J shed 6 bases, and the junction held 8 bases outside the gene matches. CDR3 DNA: TGTGCCAGCAGGGGGGGACTAGCGGCTTCGGATACGCAGTATTTT. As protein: CASRGGLAASDTQYF.

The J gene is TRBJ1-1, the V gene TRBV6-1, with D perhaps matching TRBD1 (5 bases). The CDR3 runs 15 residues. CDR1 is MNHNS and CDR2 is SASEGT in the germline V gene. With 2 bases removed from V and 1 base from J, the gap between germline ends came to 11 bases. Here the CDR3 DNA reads TGTGCCAGCAGTGAACTATACGGGGGGAACACTGAAGCTTTCTTT. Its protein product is CASSELYGGNTEAFF.

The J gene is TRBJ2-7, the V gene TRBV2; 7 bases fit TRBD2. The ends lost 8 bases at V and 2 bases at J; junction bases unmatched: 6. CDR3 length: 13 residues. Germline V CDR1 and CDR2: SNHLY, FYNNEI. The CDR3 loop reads CASRGGLAYEQYF. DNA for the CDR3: TGTGCCAGCCGTGGAGGACTAGCCTACGAGCAGTACTTC.

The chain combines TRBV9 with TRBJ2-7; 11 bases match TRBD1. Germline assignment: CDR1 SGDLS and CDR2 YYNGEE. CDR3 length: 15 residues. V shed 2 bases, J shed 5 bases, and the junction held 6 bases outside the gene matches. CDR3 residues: CASSVLGQGANEQYF. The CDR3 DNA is TGTGCCAGCAGCGTTCTCGGACAGGGGGCGAACGAGCAGTACTTC.

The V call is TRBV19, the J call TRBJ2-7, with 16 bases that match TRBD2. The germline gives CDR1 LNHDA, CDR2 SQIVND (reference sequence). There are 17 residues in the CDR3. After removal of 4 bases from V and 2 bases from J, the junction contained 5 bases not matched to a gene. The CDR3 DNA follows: TGTGCCAGTAGTAGGGGACTAGCGGGAGGGGGGCCCTACGAGCAGTACTTC. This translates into CASSRGLAGGGPYEQYF.

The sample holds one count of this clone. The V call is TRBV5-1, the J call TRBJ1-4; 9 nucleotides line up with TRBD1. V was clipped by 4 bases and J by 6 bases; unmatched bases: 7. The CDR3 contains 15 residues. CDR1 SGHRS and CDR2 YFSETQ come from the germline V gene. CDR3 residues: CASSQTGTGHEKLFF. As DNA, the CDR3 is TGCGCCAGCAGCCAAACCGGGACAGGGCATGAAAAACTGTTTTTT.

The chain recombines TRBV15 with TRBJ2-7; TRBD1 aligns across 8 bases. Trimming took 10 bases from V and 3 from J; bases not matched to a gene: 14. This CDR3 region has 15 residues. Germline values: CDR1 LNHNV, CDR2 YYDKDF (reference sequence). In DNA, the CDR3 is TGTGCCATCGCAAGGGACAGGTCCGTCAGCTACGAGCAGTACTTC. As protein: CAIARDRSVSYEQYF.

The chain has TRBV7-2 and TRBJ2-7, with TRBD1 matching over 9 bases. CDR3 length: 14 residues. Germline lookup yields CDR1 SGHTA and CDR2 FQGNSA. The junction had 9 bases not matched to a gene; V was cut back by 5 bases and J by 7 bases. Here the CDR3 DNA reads TGTGCCAGCAGCGGCAGGACAGGGGTCGGTGAGCAGTACTTC. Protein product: CASSGRTGVGEQYF.

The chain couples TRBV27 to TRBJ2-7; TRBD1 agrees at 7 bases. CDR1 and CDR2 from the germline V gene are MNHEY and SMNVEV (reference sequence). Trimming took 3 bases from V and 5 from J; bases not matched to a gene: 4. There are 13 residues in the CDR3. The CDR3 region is CASSFDRANEQYF. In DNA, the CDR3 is TGTGCCAGCAGTTTCGACAGGGCGAACGAGCAGTACTTC.

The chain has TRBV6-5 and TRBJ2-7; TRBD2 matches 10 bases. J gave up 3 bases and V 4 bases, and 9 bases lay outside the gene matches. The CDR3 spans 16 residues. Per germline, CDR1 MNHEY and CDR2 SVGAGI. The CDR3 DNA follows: TGTGCCAGCAGTTTAGCGGGAGGCCACCTAATCTACGAGCAGTACTTC. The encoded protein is CASSLAGGHLIYEQYF.

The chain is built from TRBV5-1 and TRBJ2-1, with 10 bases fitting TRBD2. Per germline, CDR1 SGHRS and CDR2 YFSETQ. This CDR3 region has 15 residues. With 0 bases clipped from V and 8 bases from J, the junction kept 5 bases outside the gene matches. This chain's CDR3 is CASSLVAGGWDEQFF. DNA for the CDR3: TGCGCCAGCAGCTTGGTAGCGGGAGGTTGGGATGAGCAGTTCTTC.

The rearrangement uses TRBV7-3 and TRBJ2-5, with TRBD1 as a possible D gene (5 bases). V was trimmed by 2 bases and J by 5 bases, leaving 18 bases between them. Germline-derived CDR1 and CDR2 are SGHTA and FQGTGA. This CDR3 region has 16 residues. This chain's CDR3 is CASSLVGRQTGETQYF. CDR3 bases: TGTGCCAGCAGCTTAGTAGGTCGACAGACTGGGGAGACCCAGTACTTC.

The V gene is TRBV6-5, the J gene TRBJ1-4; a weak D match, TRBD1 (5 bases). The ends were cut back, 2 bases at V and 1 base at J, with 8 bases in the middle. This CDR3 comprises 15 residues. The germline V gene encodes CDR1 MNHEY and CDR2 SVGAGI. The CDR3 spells CASSYGGRTNEKLFF. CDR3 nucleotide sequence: TGTGCCAGCAGTTACGGGGGGAGAACTAATGAAAAACTGTTTTTT.